A single sample gave rise to the 16 T cell receptor beta chains below, sequenced in a study of T cell responses to AZD1222 COVID-19 vaccine. Generated by immunoSEQ multiplex PCR, the TCRdb table keeps only in-frame clones and is missing some. The data contain 150,000 to 200,000 clones, around 94% of them singletons. The sequenced sample was peripheral blood, obtained on day 0 of AZD1222 vaccination. Receptors were obtained from an adult in good health.

The chain carries TRBV30 and TRBJ1-2, with D perhaps matching TRBD1 (5 bases). This CDR3 has 11 residues. Germline V gives CDR1 GTSNPN, CDR2 SVGIG (reference sequence). Trimming left V 2 bases short and J 8 bases short, with 9 bases between. The chain's CDR3 is CAWSPGSGYTF. DNA of the CDR3: TGTGCCTGGAGTCCAGGGAGCGGCTACACCTTC.

This clone is a singleton in its sample. The chain is built from TRBV19 and TRBJ1-2; 7 nucleotides match TRBD1. V trimming: 1 base; J trimming: 2 bases; junction bases outside the gene matches: 4. Germline CDR1 LNHDA, CDR2 SQIVND (reference sequence). This CDR3 contains 15 residues. CDR3 sequence reads: CASSIVGRGNYGYTF. In DNA, the CDR3 is TGTGCCAGTAGTATAGTCGGCAGGGGGAACTATGGCTACACCTTC. The full variable domain, its missing parts supplied by reference TRBV19 and TRBJ1-2, is DGGITQSPKYLFRKEGQNVTLSCEQNLNHDAMYWYRQDPGQGLRLIYYSQIVNDFQKGDIAEGYSVSREKKESFPLTVTSAQKNPTAFYLCASSIVGRGNYGYTFGSGTRLTVV.

V is TRBV5-6 and J is TRBJ2-1; D uncertain. This CDR3 comprises 14 residues. V lost 0 bases and J lost 4, with 8 bases in between. In germline, CDR1 is SGHDT, CDR2 YYEEEE. CDR3 sequence: CASSLGGRYNEQFF. The CDR3 coding sequence is TGTGCCAGCAGCTTGGGCGGCAGGTACAATGAGCAGTTCTTC. Together with reference TRBV5-6 and TRBJ2-1, the CDR3 gives the full variable domain: DAGVTQSPTHLIKTRGQQVTLRCSPKSGHDTVSWYQQALGQGPQFIFQYYEEEERQRGNFPDRFSGHQFPNYSSELNVNALLLGDSALYLCASSLGGRYNEQFFGPGTRLTVL.

This sequence joins TRBV29-1 and TRBJ2-2; 8 bases align to TRBD1. The V segment lost 4 bases and the J segment 6 bases; nucleotides outside the gene matches: 7. Per germline, CDR1 SQVTM and CDR2 ANQGSEA. The CDR3 loop spans 14 amino acids. This chain's CDR3 is CSVGAGGIAGELFF. In nucleotides, the CDR3 is TGCAGCGTTGGCGCAGGGGGCATCGCCGGGGAGCTGTTTTTT.

The chain carries TRBV3-1 (or the pseudogene TRBV3-2) and TRBJ1-1, with D perhaps matching TRBD1 (5 bases). Germline loops: CDR1 LGHDT, CDR2 YNNKEL (reference sequence). The CDR3 is 16 residues long. V gave up 7 bases and J gave up 1 base, with 19 bases separating them. DNA for the CDR3: TGTGCCAGCAAATCTAACTGGGGGACGGCGAACACTGAAGCTTTCTTT. It yields the protein CASKSNWGTANTEAFF.

The J gene is TRBJ1-5, the V gene TRBV2, with D unclear. The V gene lost 4 bases and the J gene lost 2 bases, with 12 bases spanning the gap. Looked up from germline, CDR1 is SNHLY and CDR2 is FYNNEI. This CDR3 is 15 amino acids long. CDR3 protein: CASSAETLGNQPQHF. In nucleotides, the CDR3 is TGTGCCAGCAGTGCGGAAACTTTAGGCAATCAGCCCCAGCATTTT.

This chain links TRBV7-9 with TRBJ2-4; D possibly uses TRBD1 or TRBD2 (6 bases each). Germline CDR1 and CDR2: SEHNR and FQNEAQ (reference sequence). This CDR3 has 15 amino acids. With 8 bases removed from V and 7 bases from J, the gap between germline ends came to 21 bases. CDR3 sequence: CASGHQRLGGNIQYF. The CDR3 DNA reads TGTGCCAGCGGCCACCAGAGGCTCGGGGGCAACATTCAGTACTTC.

This chain uses TRBV7-3 with TRBJ2-2; no definite D call. This CDR3 is 13 amino acids long. CDR1 is SGHTA, CDR2 FQGTGA, per germline. V shed 2 bases and J shed 6 bases, with 7 bases lying between them. CDR3 nucleotide sequence: TGTGCCAGCAGCTTACCCGGGCCCGGGGAGCTGTTTTTT. Translation gives CASSLPGPGELFF.

V and J are TRBV7-9 and TRBJ1-1; D gene unclear. The V and J ends lost 1 base and 6 bases respectively, with 9 bases between them. Per the germline V gene, CDR1 is SEHNR and CDR2 is FQNEAQ (reference sequence). The CDR3 is 13 amino acids. The CDR3 protein is CASSLDSRAEAFF. CDR3 nucleotide sequence: TGTGCCAGCAGCTTAGATAGCAGAGCTGAAGCTTTCTTT.

V and J are TRBV7-3 and TRBJ1-2; possible D gene TRBD1, 5 bases. The V gene lost 2 bases and the J gene lost 6 bases, with 16 bases spanning the gap. From germline, CDR1 is SGHTA and CDR2 FQGTGA. The CDR3 length is 15 residues. The CDR3: CASSLDPGRENGYTF. CDR3 nucleotides: TGTGCCAGCAGCTTAGACCCTGGCAGGGAGAATGGCTACACCTTC.

The V gene is TRBV4-2, the J gene TRBJ1-2; D possibly corresponds to TRBD1 (6 bases). Trimming took 0 bases from V and 1 from J, leaving 12 bases between them. Germline assignment: CDR1 LGHNA and CDR2 YNFKEQ. This CDR3 contains 16 residues. CDR3 sequence: CASSQDPAGVNYGYTF. CDR3 DNA: TGTGCCAGCAGCCAAGATCCCGCAGGGGTTAACTATGGCTACACCTTC.

CDR3 loop: CASSLWASGGPSTDTQYF. The DNA of the CDR3 is TGCGCCAGCAGCTTGTGGGCTAGCGGGGGCCCTAGCACAGATACGCAGTATTTT. J is TRBJ2-3 and V is TRBV5-1, with 10 positions matching TRBD2. Trimming took 1 base from V and 0 from J; bases not matched to a gene: 8. Germline V gene lookup returns CDR1 SGHRS and CDR2 YFSETQ. The CDR3 length is 18 residues.

The V call is TRBV28, the J call TRBJ2-7; D is possibly TRBD2 (5 bases). Germline lookup yields CDR1 MDHEN and CDR2 SYDVKM. This CDR3 comprises 14 residues. Trimming took 7 bases from V and 2 from J, leaving 15 bases between them. The chain's CDR3 is CASIAGLPTYEQYF. CDR3 nucleotide sequence: TGTGCCAGCATCGCGGGCCTACCCACCTACGAGCAGTACTTC.

In DNA form, the CDR3 reads TGTGCCAGCTCACCCTCAGGGGGCGGCTATGGCTACACCTTC. Protein product: CASSPSGGGYGYTF. This chain joins TRBV18 and TRBJ1-2; TRBD1 matches at 8 bases. Unmatched junction bases numbered 4, after V lost 3 bases and J lost 4 bases. Per the germline V gene, CDR1 is KGHSH and CDR2 is LQKENI. CDR3 length: 14 amino acids.

This rearrangement joins TRBV5-5 to TRBJ2-2; TRBD1 matches 9 bases. Germline CDR1 and CDR2: SGHKS and YYEKEE (reference sequence). CDR3 length: 16 amino acids. V was clipped by 4 bases and J by 0 bases; unmatched bases: 4. The chain's CDR3 is CASSADRGANTGELFF. The CDR3, as DNA: TGTGCCAGCAGCGCAGACAGGGGGGCGAACACCGGGGAGCTGTTTTTT. The full variable domain, its missing parts supplied by reference TRBV5-5 and TRBJ2-2, is DAGVTQSPTHLIKTRGQQVTLRCSPISGHKSVSWYQQVLGQGPQFIFQYYEKEERGRGNFPDRFSARQFPNYSSELNVNALLLGDSALYLCASSADRGANTGELFFGEGSRLTVL.

CDR3 DNA: TGTGCCAGCTCCTCCCCGGGACTTACTAACAATGAGCAGTTCTTC. It encodes CASSSPGLTNNEQFF. This chain uses TRBV14 with TRBJ2-1; a weak D match, TRBD2 (6 bases). Germline CDR1 and CDR2: SGHDN and FVKESK. This CDR3 is 15 amino acids long. Trimming took 8 bases from V and 5 from J, leaving 19 bases between them. Full variable domain (missing parts from reference TRBV14 and TRBJ2-1): EAGVTQFPSHSVIEKGQTVTLRCDPISGHDNLYWYRRVMGKEIKFLLHFVKESKQDESGMPNNRFLAERTGGTYSTLKVQPAELEDSGVYFCASSSPGLTNNEQFFGPGTRLTVL.